This T cell receptor (beta chain) appears in the sequencing data of a study of shared clonotypes between healthy human individuals (dated by TCRdb to 2020 to 2022). Turning to the overall study: The cohort comprised a couple of women and a few men aged 18 to 49 years. To estimate repertoire size and how much clonotype sharing occurs between individuals, the study deeply sequenced the blood TCR repertoires of five or six healthy adults. Libraries were prepared and TCR repertoires were sequenced by different laboratories using diverse techniques, in order to increase sequencing depth and limit assay-specific biases. Per donor, leukapheresis produced somewhere between about 0.94 and 8.9 billion PBMCs. Per donor, three plates each were used for CD4 naive and CD4 memory, two for CD8 naive, and one for CD8 memory. The full study reports these points: Based on pairwise subsampling, the degree of clonotype sharing among donors was expected to be affected by sequencing depth. The genetic and exposure-history diversity represented was limited by the small number of donors. Sampling was restricted to blood, and TCR repertoires in tissue are likely to differ from TCR repertoires in blood. Naive subsets generally had larger estimated clonotype richness than memory subsets. Clonotypes shared by all four sorted-subset donors showed higher generation probabilities than non-shared clonotypes. Incomplete sequencing was indicated by rarefaction of sorted-subset datasets, despite the large sequencing depth. Across a few donors, approximately 5% of naive CD4, 3% to 3.5% of naive CD8, under 2.5% of memory CD4, and about 0.44% of memory CD8 clonotypes were shared.

Using the deep immunoSEQ assay, multiplex PCR amplified TCR CDR3 regions from genomic DNA. Extracted genomic DNA from each cell subset was distributed evenly across all wells of several immunoSEQ 96-well plates, and each plate was treated as a replicate. For sorted subsets, approximately 190 ng genomic DNA, equal to tens of thousands of T cell genomes, was loaded into each replicate PCR. The purified libraries were quantified using a Qubit 3.0 fluorometer, sized with a Bioanalyzer 2100, and then quantified again using the KAPA Library Quantification kit. Each immunoSEQ 96-well plate was sequenced on its own single-read 150-cycle Illumina NextSeq 550 flow cell. On the study's bioinformatics: Because the immunoSEQ output held only junctional sequences and lacked quality scores, the filtering could not match the filtering applied to full-length reads. To assign V/J genes and CDR3, sequences were annotated against IMGT germline references using PyIR, a Python wrapper for IgBLAST v1.9. Reads were removed for weak V/J assignments (E-value above 1e-6), missing CDR3, stop codons, out-of-frame junctions, or ambiguous translated residues. V3J clonotypes were defined as sequences sharing the same inferred V gene, J gene, and CDR3 amino acid sequence. Percentage overlap between repertoires was calculated by dividing the number of shared unique clonotypes by the size of the smaller repertoire. Richness of each repertoire was evaluated using RTK rarefaction, the Chao1 estimator, and Recon v2.1 estimates of unobserved clonotypes. OLGA was used to compute generation probabilities for all TCRbeta clonotypes that the gDNA method yielded from a handful of donors. In its TCRdb copy, this immuneACCESS table keeps in-frame sequences only and misses some clones. Where compared with another copy, unresolved V genes explain less than half of these, and the others have no known cause. V and J calls and clone size are as listed in that table; D and trimming were resolved from the DNA. A total of 2,500,000 or so clones appear in this sample, around 92% of them only once. The ten largest account for roughly 0.34% of the sample.

Note on this clone: Its antigen remains undetermined. Per-base qualities were not stored, and no clone one base away is much larger.

Trimming costs V 1 base and J 5 bases, and their ends lie 14 bases apart. The germline V gene specifies MGHRA as CDR1 and YSYEKL as CDR2. Measured from the cysteine to the phenylalanine, the CDR3 is 15 residues long. Only the CDR3 DNA stays, 45 bases, in frame from base 1. Donors were healthy HIV-negative adults with no recently reported acute infections or vaccinations. Every donor was a Caucasian adult living in Nashville, Tennessee, USA. CD4+ T cells were enriched through magnetic negative selection, after which naive cells were positively selected on CD45RA and the remaining negative fraction served as the memory subset. Blood was collected by leukapheresis, and PBMCs were isolated by Ficoll-Histopaque density gradient centrifugation and then cryopreserved in liquid nitrogen vapor phase. Purity and quantity of every magnetically sorted T cell population were checked by analytical flow cytometry. Genomic DNA was isolated from each sorted fraction and quantified by UV absorbance on a Nanodrop 2000c.

The sample taken for sequencing was naive CD4+ T cells from PBMCs. The sample's cell subset or site label, decoded: CD45RA+ positively selected. The sequence links TRBV4-1 to TRBJ2-5; the D segment cannot be called with confidence. The clonotype originates from a man between 18 and 35 years old in good health. Some clones in this sample may be carry-over from other donors' samples. The CDR3 has the sequence CASSQALGHSETQYF. The bases are TGCGCCAGCAGCCAAGCTCTAGGGCATAGCGAGACCCAGTACTTC.